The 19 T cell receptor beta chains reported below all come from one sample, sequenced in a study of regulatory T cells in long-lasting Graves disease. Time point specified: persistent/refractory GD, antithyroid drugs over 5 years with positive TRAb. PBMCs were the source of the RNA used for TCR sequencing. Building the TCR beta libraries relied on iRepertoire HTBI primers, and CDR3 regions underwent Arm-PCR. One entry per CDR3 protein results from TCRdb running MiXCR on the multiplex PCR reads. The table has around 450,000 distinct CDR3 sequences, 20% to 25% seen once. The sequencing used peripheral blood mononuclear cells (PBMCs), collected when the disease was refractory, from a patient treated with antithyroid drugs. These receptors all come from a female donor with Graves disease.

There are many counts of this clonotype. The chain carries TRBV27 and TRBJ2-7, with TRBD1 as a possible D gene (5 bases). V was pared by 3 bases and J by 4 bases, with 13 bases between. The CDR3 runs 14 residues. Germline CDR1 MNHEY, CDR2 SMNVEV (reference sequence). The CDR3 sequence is CASSLTVGSYEQYF. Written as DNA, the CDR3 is TGTGCCAGCAGTTTGACAGTGGGGTCATACGAGCAGTACTTC.

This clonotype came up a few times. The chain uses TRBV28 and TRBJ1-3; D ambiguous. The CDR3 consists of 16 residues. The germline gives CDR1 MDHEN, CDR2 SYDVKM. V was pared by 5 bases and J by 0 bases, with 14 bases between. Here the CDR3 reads CASSPRTLSSGNTIYF. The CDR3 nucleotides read TGTGCCAGCAGTCCCCGGACCCTTAGCTCTGGAAACACCATATATTTT.

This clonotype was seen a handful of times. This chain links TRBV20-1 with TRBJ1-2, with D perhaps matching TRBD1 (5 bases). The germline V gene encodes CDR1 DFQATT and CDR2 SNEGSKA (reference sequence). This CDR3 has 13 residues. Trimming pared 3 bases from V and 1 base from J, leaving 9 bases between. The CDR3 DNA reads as TGCAGTGCTAGGGGGGGGGTTAACTATGGCTACACCTTC. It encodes CSARGGVNYGYTF.

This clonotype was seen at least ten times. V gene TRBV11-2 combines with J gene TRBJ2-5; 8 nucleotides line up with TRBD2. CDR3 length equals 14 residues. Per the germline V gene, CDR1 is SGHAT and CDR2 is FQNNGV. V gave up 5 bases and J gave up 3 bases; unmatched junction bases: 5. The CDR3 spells CASSDTAGEETQYF. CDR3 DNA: TGTGCCAGCAGCGACACAGCGGGAGAAGAGACCCAGTACTTC.

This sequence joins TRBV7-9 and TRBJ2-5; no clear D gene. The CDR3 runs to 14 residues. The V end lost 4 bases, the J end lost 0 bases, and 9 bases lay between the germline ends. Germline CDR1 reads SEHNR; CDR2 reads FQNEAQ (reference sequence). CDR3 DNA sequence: TGTGCCAGCAGCTCAGTACCCGACCAAGAGACCCAGTACTTC. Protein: CASSSVPDQETQYF.

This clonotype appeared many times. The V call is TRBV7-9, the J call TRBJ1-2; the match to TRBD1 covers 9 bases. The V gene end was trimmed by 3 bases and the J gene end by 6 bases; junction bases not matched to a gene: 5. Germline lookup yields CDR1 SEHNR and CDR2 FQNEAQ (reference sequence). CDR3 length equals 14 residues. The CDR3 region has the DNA TGTGCCAGCAGCTTGGGGACAGGGAGGGATGGCTACACCTTC. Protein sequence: CASSLGTGRDGYTF.

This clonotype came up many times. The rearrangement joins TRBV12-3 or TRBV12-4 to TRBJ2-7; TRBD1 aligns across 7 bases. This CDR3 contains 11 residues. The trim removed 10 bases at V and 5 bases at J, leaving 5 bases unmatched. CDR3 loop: CAILQGHEQYF. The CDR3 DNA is TGTGCCATATTACAGGGGCACGAGCAGTACTTC.

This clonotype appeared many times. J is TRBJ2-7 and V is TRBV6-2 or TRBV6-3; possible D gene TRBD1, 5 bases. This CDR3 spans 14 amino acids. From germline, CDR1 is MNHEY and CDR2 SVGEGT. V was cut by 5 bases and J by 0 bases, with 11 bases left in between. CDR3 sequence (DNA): TGTGCCAGCAGTGAGTCAGGGCACTCCTACGAGCAGTACTTC. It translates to CASSESGHSYEQYF.

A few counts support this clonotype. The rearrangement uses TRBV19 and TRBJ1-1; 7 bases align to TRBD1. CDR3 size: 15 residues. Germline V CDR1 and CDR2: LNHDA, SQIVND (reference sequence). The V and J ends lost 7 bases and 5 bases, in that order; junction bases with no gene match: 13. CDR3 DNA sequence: TGTGCCAGTAAGACTTACAGGGGAATCAGGACTGAAGCTTTCTTT. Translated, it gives CASKTYRGIRTEAFF. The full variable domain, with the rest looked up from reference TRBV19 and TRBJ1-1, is DGGITQSPKYLFRKEGQNVTLSCEQNLNHDAMYWYRQDPGQGLRLIYYSQIVNDFQKGDIAEGYSVSREKKESFPLTVTSAQKNPTAFYLCASKTYRGIRTEAFFGQGTRLTVV.

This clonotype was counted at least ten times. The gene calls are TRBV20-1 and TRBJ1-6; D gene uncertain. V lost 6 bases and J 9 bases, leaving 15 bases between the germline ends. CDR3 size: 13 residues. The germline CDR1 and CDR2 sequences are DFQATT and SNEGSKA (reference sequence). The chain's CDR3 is CSAVREASSPLHF. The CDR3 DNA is TGCAGTGCCGTCCGAGAGGCGAGTTCACCCCTCCACTTT.

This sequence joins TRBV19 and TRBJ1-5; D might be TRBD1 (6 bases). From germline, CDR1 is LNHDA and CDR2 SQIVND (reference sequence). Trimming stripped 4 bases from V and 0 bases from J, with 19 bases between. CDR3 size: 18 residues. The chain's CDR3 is CASSTTTRQVYSNQPQHF. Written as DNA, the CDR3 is TGTGCCAGTAGTACTACGACCCGACAGGTCTATAGCAATCAGCCCCAGCATTTT.

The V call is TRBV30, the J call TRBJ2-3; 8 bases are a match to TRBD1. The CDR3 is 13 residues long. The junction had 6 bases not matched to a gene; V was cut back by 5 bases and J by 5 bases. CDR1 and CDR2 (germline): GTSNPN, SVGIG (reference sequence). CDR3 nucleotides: TGTGCCTGGGACAGGGGATCAGAAGATACGCAGTATTTT. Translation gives CAWDRGSEDTQYF. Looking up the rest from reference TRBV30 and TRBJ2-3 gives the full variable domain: SQTIHQWPATLVQPVGSPLSLECTVEGTSNPNLYWYRQAAGRGLQLLFYSVGIGQISSEVPQNLSASRPQDRQFILSSKKLLLSDSGFYLCAWDRGSEDTQYFGPGTRLTVL.

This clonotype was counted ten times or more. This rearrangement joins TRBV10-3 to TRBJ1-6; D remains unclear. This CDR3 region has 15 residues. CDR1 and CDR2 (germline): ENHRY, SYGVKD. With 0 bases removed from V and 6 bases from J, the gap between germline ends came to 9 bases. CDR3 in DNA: TGTGCCATCAGTGAGTCTCCGGTGGGTAATTCACCCCTCCACTTT. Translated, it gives CAISESPVGNSPLHF.

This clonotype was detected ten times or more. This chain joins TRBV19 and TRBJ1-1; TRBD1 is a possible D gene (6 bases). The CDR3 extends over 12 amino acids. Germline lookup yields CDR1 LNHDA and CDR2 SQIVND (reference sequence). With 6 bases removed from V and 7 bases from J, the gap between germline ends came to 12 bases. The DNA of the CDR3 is TGTGCCAGTAGCGACAGGAGAATTGAAGCTTTCTTT. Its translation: CASSDRRIEAFF.

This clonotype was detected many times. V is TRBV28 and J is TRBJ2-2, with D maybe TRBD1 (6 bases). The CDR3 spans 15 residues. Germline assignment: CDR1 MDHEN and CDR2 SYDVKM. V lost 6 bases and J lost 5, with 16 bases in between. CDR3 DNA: TGTGCCAGCAGCCTTTTTCAAGGGGGAACCGGGGAGCTGTTTTTT. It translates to CASSLFQGGTGELFF.

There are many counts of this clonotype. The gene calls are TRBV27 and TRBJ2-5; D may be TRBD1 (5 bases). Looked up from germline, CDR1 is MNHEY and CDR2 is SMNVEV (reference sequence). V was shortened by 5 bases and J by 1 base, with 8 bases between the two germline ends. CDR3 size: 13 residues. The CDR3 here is CASSKQVQETQYF. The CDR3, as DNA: TGTGCCAGCAGTAAACAGGTCCAAGAGACCCAGTACTTC.

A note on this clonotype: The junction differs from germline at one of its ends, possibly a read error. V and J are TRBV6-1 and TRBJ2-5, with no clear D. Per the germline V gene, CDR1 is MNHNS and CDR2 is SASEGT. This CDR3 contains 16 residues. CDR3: CASSLPFLGGGETQCF. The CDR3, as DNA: TGTGCCAGCAGCCTGCCCTTCCTGGGCGGCGGAGAGACCCAGTGCTTC.

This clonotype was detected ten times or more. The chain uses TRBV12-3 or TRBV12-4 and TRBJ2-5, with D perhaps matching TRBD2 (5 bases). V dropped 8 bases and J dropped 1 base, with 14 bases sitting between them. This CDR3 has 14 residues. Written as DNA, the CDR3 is TGTGCCAGCGGACTGGAGGAATTCCAAGAGACCCAGTACTTC. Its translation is CASGLEEFQETQYF.

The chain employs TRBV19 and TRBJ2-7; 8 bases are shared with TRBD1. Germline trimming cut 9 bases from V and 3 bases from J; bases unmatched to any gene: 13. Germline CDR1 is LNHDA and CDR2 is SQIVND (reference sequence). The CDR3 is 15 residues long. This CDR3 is CASAQGQGGFYEQYF. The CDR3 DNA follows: TGTGCCAGCGCCCAAGGACAGGGTGGTTTCTACGAGCAGTACTTC.